In this sample, the clone carrying this TCR beta chain turned up many times. The entry originates in a study of early T cells in non-severe SARS-CoV-2 infection. J was trimmed by 4 bases and V by 11 bases; bases with no gene match: 22. The CDR3 is 18 amino acids. Looked up from germline, CDR1 is SNHLY and CDR2 is FYNNEI. TCRdb reanalysed the 5' RACE reads using MiXCR and keeps one entry per CDR3 protein. The sample includes 62,000 or so distinct CDR3 sequences, 8.8% of them seen just once. Sequencing used whole blood, obtained at baseline. This receptor was obtained from an adult who was a healthcare worker with PCR-confirmed SARS-CoV-2 infection or an uninfected control (not recorded which). The chain uses TRBV2 and TRBJ2-3, with 9 bases matching TRBD2. Here the CDR3 DNA reads TGTGCCGCCAGCAACATGAGGTCCGCGGGAGGGAGTCCAGATACGCAGTATTTT. Translation: CAASNMRSAGGSPDTQYF.